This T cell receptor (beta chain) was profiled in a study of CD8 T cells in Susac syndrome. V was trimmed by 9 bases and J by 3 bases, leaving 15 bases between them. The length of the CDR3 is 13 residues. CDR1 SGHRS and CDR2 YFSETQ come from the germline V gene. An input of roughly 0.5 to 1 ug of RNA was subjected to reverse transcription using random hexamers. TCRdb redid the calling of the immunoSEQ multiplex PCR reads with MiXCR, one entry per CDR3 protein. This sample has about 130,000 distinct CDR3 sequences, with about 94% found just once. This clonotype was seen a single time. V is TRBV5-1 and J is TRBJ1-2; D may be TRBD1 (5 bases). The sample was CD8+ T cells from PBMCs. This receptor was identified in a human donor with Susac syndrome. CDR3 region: CATWGGPDYGYTF. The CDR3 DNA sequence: TGCGCCACCTGGGGCGGGCCAGACTATGGCTACACCTTC.